This TCR beta chain derives from a study of cytomegalovirus exposure and HLA in healthy donors. Study-level background: Genetic ancestry analysis placed 81% of the 400 or so donors that were genotyped in the Caucasian-associated cluster.

The PCR was carried out with 60 Vbeta primers and 13 Jbeta primers. The data were produced by immunoSEQ multiplex PCR, yet TCRdb's version contains in-frame clones alone and is incomplete. In the table there are 100,000 to 150,000 clones, around three quarters of which are singletons. Trimming removed 2 bases at V and 1 base at J, with 9 bases between. This CDR3 is 13 amino acids long. Germline V gives CDR1 SQVTM, CDR2 ANQGSEA. Study outcomes and limitations: A cluster of highly shared sequence variants was likely a sequencing artifact.

Remarks on this clone: Its antigen remains unidentified.

The receptor comes from a man aged 35-49 years in good health and CMV-seronegative. Sequenced material: PBMCs. The chain is built from TRBV29-1 and TRBJ2-7; D call uncertain. This CDR3 reads CSVEKEVSYEQYF. As DNA, the CDR3 is TGCAGCGTTGAAAAAGAGGTATCCTACGAGCAGTACTTC.